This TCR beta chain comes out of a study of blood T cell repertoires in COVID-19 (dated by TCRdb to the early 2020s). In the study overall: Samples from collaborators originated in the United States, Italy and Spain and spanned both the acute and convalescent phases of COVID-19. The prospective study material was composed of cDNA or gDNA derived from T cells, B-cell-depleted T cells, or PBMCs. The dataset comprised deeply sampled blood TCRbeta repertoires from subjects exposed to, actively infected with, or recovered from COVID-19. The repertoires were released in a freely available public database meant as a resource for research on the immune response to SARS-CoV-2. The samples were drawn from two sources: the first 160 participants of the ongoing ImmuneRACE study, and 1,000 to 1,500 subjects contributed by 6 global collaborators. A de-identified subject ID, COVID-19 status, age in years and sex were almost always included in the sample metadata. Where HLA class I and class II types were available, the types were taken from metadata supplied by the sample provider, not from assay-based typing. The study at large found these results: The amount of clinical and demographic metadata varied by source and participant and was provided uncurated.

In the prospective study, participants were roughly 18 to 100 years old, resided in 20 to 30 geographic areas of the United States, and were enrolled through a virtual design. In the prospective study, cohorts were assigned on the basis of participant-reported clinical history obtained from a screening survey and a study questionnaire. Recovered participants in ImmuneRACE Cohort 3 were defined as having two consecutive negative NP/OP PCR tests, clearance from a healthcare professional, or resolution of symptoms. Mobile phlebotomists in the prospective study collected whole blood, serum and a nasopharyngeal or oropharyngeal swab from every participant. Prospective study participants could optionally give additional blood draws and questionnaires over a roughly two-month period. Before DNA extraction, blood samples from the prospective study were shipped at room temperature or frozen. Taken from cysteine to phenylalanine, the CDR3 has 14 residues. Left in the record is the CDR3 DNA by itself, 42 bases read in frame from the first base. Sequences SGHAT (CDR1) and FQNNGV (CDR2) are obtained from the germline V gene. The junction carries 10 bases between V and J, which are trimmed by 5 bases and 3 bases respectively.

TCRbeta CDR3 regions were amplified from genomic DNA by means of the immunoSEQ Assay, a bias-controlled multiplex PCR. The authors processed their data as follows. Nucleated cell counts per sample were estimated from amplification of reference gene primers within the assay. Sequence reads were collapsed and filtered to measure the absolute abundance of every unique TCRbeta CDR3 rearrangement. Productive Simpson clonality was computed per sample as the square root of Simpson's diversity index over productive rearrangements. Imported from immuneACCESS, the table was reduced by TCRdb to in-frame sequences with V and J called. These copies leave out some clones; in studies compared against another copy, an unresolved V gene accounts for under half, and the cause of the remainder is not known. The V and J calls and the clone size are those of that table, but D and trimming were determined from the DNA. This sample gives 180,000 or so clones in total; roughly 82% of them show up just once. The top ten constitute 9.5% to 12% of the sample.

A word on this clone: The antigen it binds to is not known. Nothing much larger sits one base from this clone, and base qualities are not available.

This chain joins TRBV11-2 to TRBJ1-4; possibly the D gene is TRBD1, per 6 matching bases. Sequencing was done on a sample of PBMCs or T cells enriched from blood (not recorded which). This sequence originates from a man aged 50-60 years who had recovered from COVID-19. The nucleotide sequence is TGTGCCAGCAGCCCAGGGGCGGCTAATGAAAAACTGTTTTTT. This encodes CASSPGAANEKLFF.